This T cell receptor beta chain was retrieved from a study of PD-1 blockade in classical Hodgkin lymphoma. Study as a whole: Patients were given intravenous nivolumab, 3 mg/kg, every 2 weeks. Overall study results and limits: Patients excluded were those beginning nivolumab under 1 year after ASCT. Diminished baseline TCR diversity has been reported in newly diagnosed patients relative to healthy donors. The drivers behind the repertoire differences, possibly disease activity or prior therapy, remain undefined.

On this clone: Antigen: not known.

Per germline, CDR1 SGHTA and CDR2 FQGNSA. The CDR3 is 12 residues long. The germline V and J ends were trimmed by 1 base and 2 bases, with 0 bases remaining between them. Brentuximab vedotin exposure varied among the patients, all of whom had relapsed after autologous stem cell transplantation. Sequenced by immunoSEQ multiplex PCR; TCRdb stores in-frame clones only, minus some. The table shows 50,000 to 75,000 clones, with around 87% occurring only once. The input for sequencing was peripheral blood mononuclear cells (PBMCs), taken at baseline. The chain recombines TRBV7-2 with TRBJ1-5; D remains ambiguous. This sequence originates from a human donor with classical Hodgkin lymphoma. The CDR3: CASSLGNQPQHF. The CDR3 DNA follows: TGTGCCAGCAGCTTAGGCAATCAGCCCCAGCATTTT.